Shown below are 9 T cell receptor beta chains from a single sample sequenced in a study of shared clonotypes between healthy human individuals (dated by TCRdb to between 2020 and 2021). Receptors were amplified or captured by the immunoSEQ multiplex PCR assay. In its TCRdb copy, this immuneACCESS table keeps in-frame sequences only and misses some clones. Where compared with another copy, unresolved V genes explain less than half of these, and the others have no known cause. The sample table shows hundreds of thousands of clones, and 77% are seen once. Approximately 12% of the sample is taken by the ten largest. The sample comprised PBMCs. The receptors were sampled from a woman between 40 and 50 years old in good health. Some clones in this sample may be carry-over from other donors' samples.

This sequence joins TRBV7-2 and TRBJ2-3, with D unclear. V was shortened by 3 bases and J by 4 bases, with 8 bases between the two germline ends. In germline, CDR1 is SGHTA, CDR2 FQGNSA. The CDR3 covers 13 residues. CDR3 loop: CASSFPGPDTQYF. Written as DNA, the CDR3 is TGTGCCAGCAGCTTCCCCGGGCCAGATACGCAGTATTTT.

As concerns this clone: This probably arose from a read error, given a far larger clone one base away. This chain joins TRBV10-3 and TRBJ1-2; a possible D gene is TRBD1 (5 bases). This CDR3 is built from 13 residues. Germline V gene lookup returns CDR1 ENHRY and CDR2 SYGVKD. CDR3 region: CAISVLGDYGHTF. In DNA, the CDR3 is TGTGCCATCAGTGTGTTAGGGGACTATGGCCACACCTTC.

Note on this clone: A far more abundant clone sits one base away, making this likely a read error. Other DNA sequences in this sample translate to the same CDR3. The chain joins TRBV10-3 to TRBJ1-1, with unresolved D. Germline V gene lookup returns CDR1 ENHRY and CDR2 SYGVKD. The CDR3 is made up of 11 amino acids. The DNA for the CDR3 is TGTGCCATCAGAAACGCAGGAGAAGCTCTCTTT. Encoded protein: CAIRNAGEALF.

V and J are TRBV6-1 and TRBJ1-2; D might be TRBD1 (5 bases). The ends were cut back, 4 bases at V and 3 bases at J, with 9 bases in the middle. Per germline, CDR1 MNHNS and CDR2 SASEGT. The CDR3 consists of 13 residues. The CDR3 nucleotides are TGTGCCAGCAGTGGCCGGGACTACTATGGCTACACCTTC. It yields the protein CASSGRDYYGYTF.

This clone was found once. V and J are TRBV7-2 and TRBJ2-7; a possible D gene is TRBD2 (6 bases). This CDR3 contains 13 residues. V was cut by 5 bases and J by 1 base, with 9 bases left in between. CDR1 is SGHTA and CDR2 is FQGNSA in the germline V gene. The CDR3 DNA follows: TGTGCCAGCAGCGAGCGGGTTTCCTACGAGCAGTACTTC. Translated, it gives CASSERVSYEQYF.

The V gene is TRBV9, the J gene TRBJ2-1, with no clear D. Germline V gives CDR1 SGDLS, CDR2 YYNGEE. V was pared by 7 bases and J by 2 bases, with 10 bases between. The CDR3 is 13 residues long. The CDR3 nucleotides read TGTGCCAGCCAGGCTTCCCCCTACAATGAGCAGTTCTTC. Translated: CASQASPYNEQFF.

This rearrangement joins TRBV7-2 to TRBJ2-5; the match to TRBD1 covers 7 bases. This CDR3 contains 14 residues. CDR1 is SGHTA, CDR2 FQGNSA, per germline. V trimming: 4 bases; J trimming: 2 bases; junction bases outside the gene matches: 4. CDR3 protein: CASSSLGQQETQYF. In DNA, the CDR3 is TGTGCCAGCAGCTCCCTGGGACAGCAAGAGACCCAGTACTTC.

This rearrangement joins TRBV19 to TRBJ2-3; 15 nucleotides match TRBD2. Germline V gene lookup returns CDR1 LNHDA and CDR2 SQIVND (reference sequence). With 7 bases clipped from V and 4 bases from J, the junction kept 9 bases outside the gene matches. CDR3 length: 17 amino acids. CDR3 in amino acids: CASTPRTSGRASDTQYF. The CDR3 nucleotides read TGTGCCAGTACTCCTAGGACTAGCGGGAGGGCATCAGATACGCAGTATTTT.

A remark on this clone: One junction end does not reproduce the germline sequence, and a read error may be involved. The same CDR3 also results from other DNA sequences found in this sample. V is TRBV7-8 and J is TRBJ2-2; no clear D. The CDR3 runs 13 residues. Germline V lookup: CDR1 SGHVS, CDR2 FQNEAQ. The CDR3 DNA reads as TGTGCCAGTAGCTCCAGAGTAGCCGGGGAGCTGTTTTTT. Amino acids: CASSSRVAGELFF.